Following are 28 T cell receptor beta chains from one sample sequenced in a study of response to subunit inactivated influenza vaccine. TCRdb reprocessed the RT-PCR reads with MiXCR, giving one entry per CDR3 protein. This table has about 700,000 distinct CDR3 sequences, around 15% appearing once. The sample here was PBMCs from blood, taken roughly 2 weeks before vaccination. The receptors here all came from a man in his forties or fifties who received an inactivated influenza vaccine.

The chain is built from TRBV7-6 and TRBJ2-7; 11 bases are a match to TRBD2. The CDR3 runs to 15 residues. The V segment lost 6 bases and the J segment 2 bases; nucleotides outside the gene matches: 6. Germline lookup yields CDR1 SGHVS and CDR2 FNYEAQ. CDR3 in amino acids: CASSPGTSGAYEQYF. For the CDR3, the DNA is TGTGCCAGCAGTCCCGGGACTAGCGGTGCCTACGAGCAGTACTTC.

In this sample, this clonotype turned up many times. V and J are TRBV28 and TRBJ2-1; D might be TRBD2 (6 bases). Germline assignment: CDR1 MDHEN and CDR2 SYDVKM. With 6 bases removed from V and 4 bases from J, the gap between germline ends came to 16 bases. The CDR3 totals 15 residues. The CDR3 nucleotides are TGTGCCAGCAGAAGTAGGCGGGACTCATACAATGAGCAGTTCTTC. Protein sequence: CASRSRRDSYNEQFF. The entire variable domain, with the rest obtained from reference TRBV28 and TRBJ2-1, is as follows: DVKVTQSSRYLVKRTGEKVFLECVQDMDHENMFWYRQDPGLGLRLIYFSYDVKMKEKGDIPEGYSVSREKKERFSLILESASTNQTSMYLCASRSRRDSYNEQFFGPGTRLTVL.

This clonotype was counted only a few times. The chain carries TRBV20-1 and TRBJ2-3; TRBD2 matches at 7 bases. J gave up 0 bases and V 1 base, and 4 bases lay outside the gene matches. This CDR3 has 15 residues. Germline-derived CDR1 and CDR2 are DFQATT and SNEGSKA (reference sequence). CDR3 in DNA: TGCAGTGCTAGAGGGGGGGGAACTAGCACAGATACGCAGTATTTT. It yields the protein CSARGGGTSTDTQYF.

This clonotype has just a few counts. The chain links TRBV15 to TRBJ2-7; no reliable D call. The CDR3 is made up of 14 amino acids. CDR1 and CDR2 from the germline V gene are LNHNV and YYDKDF (reference sequence). Between the trimmed V and J ends, which lost 1 base and 2 bases, there was a span of 9 bases. CDR3 in amino acids: CATSRGVEPYEQYF. DNA for the CDR3: TGTGCCACCAGCAGAGGGGTGGAACCCTACGAGCAGTACTTC.

This clonotype was seen a handful of times. The rearrangement uses TRBV9 and TRBJ1-2; D remains unclear. The CDR3 is made up of 15 amino acids. V was clipped by 0 bases and J by 0 bases, with 9 bases between them. Per the germline V gene, CDR1 is SGDLS and CDR2 is YYNGEE. CDR3 protein: CASSVGVHSNYGYTF. CDR3 sequence (DNA): TGTGCCAGCAGCGTAGGCGTTCATTCTAACTATGGCTACACCTTC. The entire variable domain, with the rest obtained from reference TRBV9 and TRBJ1-2, is as follows: DSGVTQTPKHLITATGQRVTLRCSPRSGDLSVYWYQQSLDQGLQFLIQYYNGEERAKGNILERFSAQQFPDLHSELNLSSLELGDSALYFCASSVGVHSNYGYTFGSGTRLTVV.

This chain joins TRBV12-3 or TRBV12-4 and TRBJ1-2; tentatively, D is TRBD1 (5 bases). This CDR3 spans 15 amino acids. V gave up 2 bases and J gave up 5 bases, with 15 bases separating them. CDR3 coding DNA: TGTGCCAGCAGTTTAAGCGTGTGGGACCCTTATGGCTACACCTTC. Residues: CASSLSVWDPYGYTF.

This clonotype turned up a few times. The gene calls are TRBV20-1 and TRBJ2-5; a possible D gene is TRBD2 (6 bases). Germline V lookup: CDR1 DFQATT, CDR2 SNEGSKA (reference sequence). The CDR3 sequence is 14 residues long. Trimming shortened V by 4 bases and J by 5 bases, and 17 bases separated the two germline ends. The CDR3 DNA follows: TGCAGTGCTACCAGGGACTCGAACCGGGAGACCCAGTACTTC. It yields the protein CSATRDSNRETQYF.

The chain couples TRBV6-1 to TRBJ2-1, with 9 bases aligning to TRBD2. CDR1 is MNHNS and CDR2 is SASEGT in the germline V gene. Trimming took 4 bases from V and 8 from J; bases not matched to a gene: 9. The CDR3 runs 15 residues. Written as DNA, the CDR3 is TGTGCCAGCAGTGTGGCTAGCGGGGTGGGCTATGAGCAGTTCTTC. It specifies CASSVASGVGYEQFF.

The rearrangement links TRBV5-1 to TRBJ2-1, with TRBD2 matching 8 bases. CDR3 length: 17 residues. Trimming removed 0 bases from V and 3 bases from J; junction bases left unmatched: 8. CDR1 is SGHRS and CDR2 is YFSETQ in the germline V gene. CDR3 in DNA: TGCGCCAGCAGCTTGGTTACGGGAGGGGACCTCTACAATGAGCAGTTCTTC. The encoded protein is CASSLVTGGDLYNEQFF. Variable domain in full (rest from reference TRBV5-1 and TRBJ2-1): KAGVTQTPRYLIKTRGQQVTLSCSPISGHRSVSWYQQTPGQGLQFLFEYFSETQRNKGNFPGRFSGRQFSNSRSEMNVSTLELGDSALYLCASSLVTGGDLYNEQFFGPGTRLTVL.

A few counts support this clonotype. The chain carries TRBV5-6 and TRBJ2-3, with no clear D. The V end lost 4 bases, the J end lost 8 bases, and 14 bases lay between the germline ends. CDR1 is SGHDT, CDR2 YYEEEE, per germline. CDR3 length: 13 amino acids. The CDR3 DNA follows: TGTGCCAGCAGCCGCCGACAACGAGCTACGCAGTATTTT. Protein product: CASSRRQRATQYF. Supplemented by reference TRBV5-6 and TRBJ2-3, the full variable domain reads DAGVTQSPTHLIKTRGQQVTLRCSPKSGHDTVSWYQQALGQGPQFIFQYYEEEERQRGNFPDRFSGHQFPNYSSELNVNALLLGDSALYLCASSRRQRATQYFGPGTRLTVL.

This clonotype was observed a few times. The chain recombines TRBV28 with TRBJ1-1; the match to TRBD1 covers 8 bases. This CDR3 has 13 residues. V trimming: 6 bases; J trimming: 7 bases; junction bases outside the gene matches: 7. Per germline, CDR1 MDHEN and CDR2 SYDVKM. The CDR3 region has the DNA TGTGCCAGCAGCAAGACAGGGGTGGGTGAAGCTTTCTTT. It yields the protein CASSKTGVGEAFF. The full variable domain, with the rest looked up from reference TRBV28 and TRBJ1-1, is DVKVTQSSRYLVKRTGEKVFLECVQDMDHENMFWYRQDPGLGLRLIYFSYDVKMKEKGDIPEGYSVSREKKERFSLILESASTNQTSMYLCASSKTGVGEAFFGQGTRLTVV.

This clonotype was counted at least ten times. The rearrangement links TRBV29-1 to TRBJ1-1, with D unresolved. The CDR3 runs to 14 residues. Between the trimmed V and J ends, which lost 5 bases and 0 bases, there was a span of 13 bases. Looked up from germline, CDR1 is SQVTM and CDR2 is ANQGSEA. The CDR3 DNA is TGCAGCGTTTTCCGGGAAGGGATGAACACTGAAGCTTTCTTT. This gives the protein CSVFREGMNTEAFF.

The chain has TRBV11-2 and TRBJ2-5; D perhaps matches TRBD1 (6 bases). The ends were cut back, 2 bases at V and 5 bases at J, with 15 bases in the middle. Germline V gene lookup returns CDR1 SGHAT and CDR2 FQNNGV. The CDR3 runs to 15 residues. The CDR3 region is CASSLWTSRGETQYF. The CDR3 DNA follows: TGTGCCAGCAGCTTATGGACTTCGAGGGGGGAGACCCAGTACTTC.

This clonotype has a handful of counts. The rearrangement links TRBV12-3 or TRBV12-4 to TRBJ2-2, with D perhaps matching TRBD1 or TRBD2 (5 bases each). V lost 10 bases and J 3 bases, leaving 15 bases between the germline ends. This CDR3 comprises 14 residues. CDR3 bases: TGTGCCACCACTTCTGGGACGGACACCGGGGAGCTGTTTTTT. Protein product: CATTSGTDTGELFF.

This clonotype occurred a few times. V and J are TRBV4-1 and TRBJ1-4, with a tentative D call TRBD1 (6 bases). Germline CDR1 is MGHRA and CDR2 is YSYEKL. V was pared by 4 bases and J by 0 bases, with 9 bases between. The CDR3 totals 15 residues. CDR3 protein: CASSRNRATNEKLFF. In DNA, the CDR3 is TGCGCCAGCAGCCGAAACAGGGCAACTAATGAAAAACTGTTTTTT.

V is TRBV24-1 and J is TRBJ2-2, with D hard to call. Trimming took 1 base from V and 0 from J, leaving 8 bases between them. This CDR3 is built from 16 residues. CDR1 and CDR2 from the germline V gene are KGHDR and SFDVKD. CDR3 bases: TGTGCCACCAGTGATTTCGGCGGTTCGAACACCGGGGAGCTGTTTTTT. This translates into CATSDFGGSNTGELFF.

In this sample, this clonotype turned up a few times. This chain links TRBV11-2 with TRBJ2-1, with 7 bases lining up with TRBD1. J was trimmed by 4 bases and V by 5 bases; bases with no gene match: 11. The CDR3 has 16 residues. Germline V gives CDR1 SGHAT, CDR2 FQNNGV. As DNA, the CDR3 is TGTGCCAGCAGCGCGACAGGGAAAGGAAGTTACAATGAGCAGTTCTTC. This codes for CASSATGKGSYNEQFF.

This clonotype turned up a few times. The rearrangement joins TRBV28 to TRBJ1-5, with D perhaps matching TRBD1 (5 bases). This CDR3 is 15 amino acids long. The germline gives CDR1 MDHEN, CDR2 SYDVKM. V lost 4 bases, J lost 5 bases, and 15 bases lay in between. The CDR3 sequence is CASSSPQGRHQPQHF. In DNA, the CDR3 is TGTGCCAGCAGTTCACCGCAGGGAAGGCATCAGCCCCAGCATTTT.

This clonotype was seen ten or more times. CDR3 in DNA: TGTGCCAGCAGAGGACGGGTCCGGGGCACTGAAGCTTTCTTT. Its protein product is CASRGRVRGTEAFF. The genes are TRBV7-9 and TRBJ1-1; D remains ambiguous. The V end lost 6 bases, the J end lost 4 bases, and 15 bases lay between the germline ends. Germline CDR1 and CDR2: SEHNR and FQNEAQ (reference sequence). The CDR3 runs to 14 residues.

This chain connects TRBV3-1 to TRBJ1-4; a weak D match, TRBD1 (6 bases). The germline V gene has CDR1 LGHDT and CDR2 YNNKEL (reference sequence). Between the trimmed V and J ends, which lost 4 bases and 5 bases, there was a span of 14 bases. The CDR3 is 15 amino acids. This CDR3 reads CASSPRTELNEKLFF. Written as DNA, the CDR3 is TGTGCCAGCAGCCCAAGGACAGAACTCAATGAAAAACTGTTTTTT. Supplemented by reference TRBV3-1 and TRBJ1-4, the full variable domain reads DTAVSQTPKYLVTQMGNDKSIKCEQNLGHDTMYWYKQDSKKFLKIMFSYNNKELIINETVPNRFSPKSPDKAHLNLHINSLELGDSAVYFCASSPRTELNEKLFFGSGTQLSVL.

This clonotype has ten or more counts. Here the CDR3 reads CASSQDYGYTF. The CDR3 bases are TGTGCCAGCAGTCAGGACTATGGCTACACCTTC. This rearrangement joins TRBV3-1 to TRBJ1-2; the D is unclear. CDR1 and CDR2 (germline): LGHDT, YNNKEL (reference sequence). The CDR3 loop spans 11 amino acids. V lost 6 bases to trimming and J lost 3 bases, with 5 bases between them. The whole variable domain, remainder taken from reference TRBV3-1 and TRBJ1-2, is DTAVSQTPKYLVTQMGNDKSIKCEQNLGHDTMYWYKQDSKKFLKIMFSYNNKELIINETVPNRFSPKSPDKAHLNLHINSLELGDSAVYFCASSQDYGYTFGSGTRLTVV.

This clonotype was counted at least ten times. This sequence joins TRBV12-3 or TRBV12-4 and TRBJ1-1; D is perhaps TRBD1 (5 bases). The germline V and J ends were trimmed by 4 bases and 3 bases, with 12 bases remaining between them. This CDR3 is built from 14 residues. CDR3: CASSSRGGDTEAFF. CDR3 nucleotide sequence: TGTGCCAGCAGTTCTCGGGGGGGGGACACTGAAGCTTTCTTT.

This clonotype has only a few counts. This sequence joins TRBV5-1 and TRBJ2-7; 10 positions match TRBD1. Germline CDR1 SGHRS, CDR2 YFSETQ. The CDR3 sequence is 14 residues long. Trimming took 3 bases from V and 6 from J; bases not matched to a gene: 6. CDR3 nucleotides: TGCGCCAGCAGCTCGGGACAGGGGAGGGTCGAGCAGTACTTC. Amino acid sequence: CASSSGQGRVEQYF.

A few counts support this clonotype. The rearrangement joins TRBV10-2 to TRBJ2-4, with unresolved D. Germline lookup yields CDR1 WSHSY and CDR2 SAAADI. The CDR3 length is 14 residues. V was pared by 3 bases and J by 8 bases, with 14 bases between. The CDR3 reads CASSEQGIGDIQYF. Here the CDR3 DNA reads TGCGCCAGCAGTGAACAAGGTATAGGAGACATTCAGTACTTC.

This clonotype turned up a few times. The CDR3 region has the DNA TGTGCCAGCAGTTCAAGCGGGTCTAGGGAGACCCAGTACTTC. Protein product: CASSSSGSRETQYF. The gene calls are TRBV6-2 or TRBV6-3 and TRBJ2-5; possibly TRBD2 for D (6 bases). The germline V gene has CDR1 MNHEY and CDR2 SVGEGT. CDR3 size: 14 residues. V lost 4 bases to trimming and J lost 5 bases, with 14 bases between them.

This clonotype was observed a few times. The chain is built from TRBV4-2 and TRBJ1-1; D unclear. This CDR3 is 15 amino acids long. V lost 0 bases to trimming and J lost 5 bases, with 13 bases between them. Germline V CDR1 and CDR2: LGHNA, YNFKEQ. The CDR3 sequence: CASSQDRAAGTEAFF. The CDR3 nucleotides are TGTGCCAGCAGCCAAGACCGGGCCGCTGGGACTGAAGCTTTCTTT.

This clonotype was counted only a few times. The chain is built from TRBV28 and TRBJ2-7, with TRBD1 matching over 11 bases. The CDR3 loop spans 17 amino acids. V trimming: 6 bases; J trimming: 2 bases; junction bases outside the gene matches: 12. CDR1 MDHEN and CDR2 SYDVKM come from the germline V gene. CDR3 residues: CASRGPGTGGSAYEQYF. CDR3 DNA: TGTGCCAGCAGGGGTCCCGGGACAGGGGGATCCGCCTACGAGCAGTACTTC.

This clonotype has just one count. V is TRBV20-1 and J is TRBJ1-1; 12 positions match TRBD1. The CDR3 sequence is 14 residues long. CDR1 is DFQATT and CDR2 is SNEGSKA in the germline V gene (reference sequence). The trim removed 0 bases at V and 6 bases at J, leaving 2 bases unmatched. CDR3 DNA: TGCAGTGCTAGAGACGGGACAGGGGGCTCTGAAGCTTTCTTT. Protein sequence: CSARDGTGGSEAFF.